This T cell receptor (beta chain) is drawn from a study of vaccination effects on CD4 cells after COVID-19. Whole-study context: Subjects were given two BNT162b2 or mRNA-1273 vaccine doses.

As for this clone: The antigen is undetermined.

Study-wide points: For convalescents, most of the spike-reactive clones seen post-vaccine were new vaccine-induced clones.

Method: immunoSEQ multiplex PCR; TCRdb's copy keeps in-frame clones and lacks some. Of about 20,000 clones listed, 70% to 75% are singletons. Sequencing in the ViraFEST assay came after antigen-specific CD4+ T cells had been expanded with viral peptide pools, which were used to stimulate PBMC. Upon completion of around ten days in culture, CD4+ T cells were isolated. Infection with SARS-CoV-2 occurred in the person between March and December 2020, and PCR confirmed it. Germline trimming cut 0 bases from V and 0 bases from J; bases unmatched to any gene: 4. Germline V CDR1 and CDR2: LGHNA, YNFKEQ. The CDR3 extends over 17 amino acids.

The clonotype originates from a human donor who had a prior SARS-CoV-2 infection. Sequencing was performed on CD4+ T cells from PBMCs cultured with SARS-CoV-2 spike peptides, taken before COVID-19 vaccination. The chain uses TRBV4-2 and TRBJ1-2, with TRBD1 matching 10 bases. This CDR3 reads CASSQDWGQGSNYGYTF. The CDR3 coding sequence is TGTGCCAGCAGCCAAGATTGGGGACAGGGGTCTAACTATGGCTACACCTTC.